The rows below give T cell receptor beta chains drawn from one sample of a study of blood T cell repertoires in COVID-19. Libraries were prepared by immunoSEQ multiplex PCR; TCRdb keeps only in-frame clonotypes and omits some of them. The sample has 150,000 or so clones, approximately 80% seen once. Sequencing was done on a sample of peripheral blood. These TCRs come from a woman in her sixties with acute or convalescent COVID-19. Each CDR3 is given with its conserved first and last residue. A D gene is named only where the DNA matches it firmly. Clone size is not always given. Where it is, it says once, few, many or a class for expanded clones.

J gene,D gene,CDR3 length,clone size,V gene,CDR3 DNA,CDR3 protein
TRBJ2-3,TRBD2,13,-,TRBV29-1,TGCAGCGGTGCGGGGGGAAGCACAGATACGCAGTATTTT,CSGAGGSTDTQYF
TRBJ1-2,TRBD1,15,-,TRBV5-1,TGCGCCAGCAGCTTTACATTCGGGACAGAATATGGCTACACCTTC,CASSFTFGTEYGYTF
TRBJ2-1,-,13,-,TRBV4-1,TGCGCCAGCAGCCAACCTAGCGTGAATGAGCAGTTCTTC,CASSQPSVNEQFF
TRBJ1-2,-,13,-,TRBV5-1,TGCGCCAGCAGTAACGACGGGAGCTATGGCTACACCTTC,CASSNDGSYGYTF
TRBJ1-2,-,13,-,TRBV6-5,TGTGCCAGCAGTTACCGGGGGGCGACTGGCTACACCTTC,CASSYRGATGYTF
TRBJ1-1,-,12,-,TRBV2,TGTGCCAGCAGCGCACAGGGCATTGAAGCTTTCTTT,CASSAQGIEAFF
TRBJ1-1,-,13,-,TRBV29-1,TGCAGCGTTGAAAGCCAACCGAACACTGAAGCTTTCTTT,CSVESQPNTEAFF
TRBJ1-2,TRBD1,17,-,TRBV4-2,TGTGCCAGCAGCCAAAAAGGGGGCGAGGGACCGCCATCTGGCTACACCTTC,CASSQKGGEGPPSGYTF
TRBJ1-1,-,15,-,TRBV6-5,TGTGCCAGCGGCCGAGACAGCCAGCCTAGCACTGAAGCTTTCTTT,CASGRDSQPSTEAFF
TRBJ2-2,-,14,-,TRBV11-1,TGTGCCAGCAGCTTACAGGGAGGCACCGGGGAGCTGTTTTTT,CASSLQGGTGELFF
TRBJ2-7,-,13,few,TRBV29-1,TGCAGCGTAGCCGGGACAAATTCCCACGAGCAGTACTTC,CSVAGTNSHEQYF
TRBJ1-4,-,15,once,TRBV14,TGTGCCAGCAGCCAAGATGAAGGCAGGGCGAAAAAACTGTTTTTT,CASSQDEGRAKKLFF
TRBJ2-2,-,15,many,TRBV27,TGTGCCAGCAGTCAGGTGCGAGGGAACGCCGGGGAGCTGTTTTTT,CASSQVRGNAGELFF
TRBJ1-4,-,14,-,TRBV30,TGTGCCTGGAGTGACGGGAGATCTAATGAAAAACTGTTTTTT,CAWSDGRSNEKLFF
TRBJ2-3,-,13,-,TRBV5-1,TGCGCCAGCAGCGGGGGGTCCCGGCATACGCAGTATTTT,CASSGGSRHTQYF
TRBJ2-1,-,16,-,TRBV6-5,TGTGCCAGCAGTTACTCCGGGACTTTAAGGGGCAATGAGCAGTTCTTC,CASSYSGTLRGNEQFF
TRBJ2-7,-,14,-,TRBV7-9,TGTGCCAGCAGCCCAGACGGGGGGCTCTACGAGCAGTACTTC,CASSPDGGLYEQYF
TRBJ1-1,TRBD1,16,-,TRBV9,TGTGCCAGCAGCTCAACCTCCGGGACAGTGAACACTGAAGCTTTCTTT,CASSSTSGTVNTEAFF
TRBJ1-2,-,13,-,TRBV12-3/TRBV12-4,TGTGCCAGCAAGATACAGGATAACTATGGCTACACCTTC,CASKIQDNYGYTF
TRBJ2-7,-,13,-,TRBV28,TGTGCCAGCAGTCGCGTGAGCTCCTACGAGCAGTACTTC,CASSRVSSYEQYF
TRBJ1-4,TRBD1,22,few,TRBV24-1,TGTGCCACCAGTGCTCAATTCCGGGACAGGGGCACGATGCGGAGCTTGAGAGAAAAACTGTTTTTT,CATSAQFRDRGTMRSLREKLFF
TRBJ1-5,TRBD1,15,-,TRBV7-8,TGTGCCAGCAGTTGGGACAGCTCTAGCAATCAGCCCCAGCATTTT,CASSWDSSSNQPQHF
TRBJ2-7,-,12,-,TRBV3-1/TRBV3-2,TGTGCCAGCAGCCAAGATGAGGTAGGGCAGTACTTC,CASSQDEVGQYF
TRBJ1-4,-,15,-,TRBV30,TGTGCCTGGAGTCTCACAGGGAGGGGCAATGAAAAACTGTTTTTT,CAWSLTGRGNEKLFF
TRBJ2-3,-,16,once,TRBV11-2,TGTGCCAGCAGCTTAGGGGGTTTGGGGCCCACAGATACGCAGTATTTT,CASSLGGLGPTDTQYF
TRBJ1-6,-,15,-,TRBV2,TGTGCCAGCAGTCTTGGACAGACGCCTAATTCACCCCTCCACTTT,CASSLGQTPNSPLHF
TRBJ1-5,-,14,-,TRBV10-3,TGTGCCACGGGAAAATCGGGAAGCAATCAGCCCCAGCATTTT,CATGKSGSNQPQHF
TRBJ1-1,-,13,-,TRBV7-9,TGTGCCAGCAGTTCCGGGGGACGGACTGAAGCTTTCTTT,CASSSGGRTEAFF
TRBJ1-2,-,15,-,TRBV6-5,TGTGCCAGCAGTAGCGCCGGGGTTCCCTACTATGGCTACACCTTC,CASSSAGVPYYGYTF
TRBJ1-1,-,14,-,TRBV3-1/TRBV3-2,TGTGCCAGCAGCCGACAGGAAATGAACACTGAAGCTTTCTTT,CASSRQEMNTEAFF
TRBJ1-2,TRBD1,14,once,TRBV28,TGTGCCAGCAGTTCGACAGGGGCGGACTATGGCTACACCTTC,CASSSTGADYGYTF
TRBJ2-1,TRBD2,13,-,TRBV2,TGTGCCAGCCTAGCGGGGGGATACAATGAGCAGTTCTTC,CASLAGGYNEQFF
TRBJ2-3,-,16,few,TRBV7-2,TGTGCCAGCAGCTCCCAACCGGGACTTTACACAGATACTGCGTATTTT,CASSSQPGLYTDTAYF
TRBJ1-2,-,16,once,TRBV19,TGTGCCAGTAGTGACTCGATAGAGATCTTCAACTATGGCTACACCTTC,CASSDSIEIFNYGYTF
TRBJ1-1,TRBD1,14,-,TRBV3-1/TRBV3-2,TGTGCCAGCAGCCCCAGGGACAGCAACACTGAAGCTTTCTTT,CASSPRDSNTEAFF
TRBJ2-5,TRBD1,14,-,TRBV10-3,TGTGCCATCAGTGGGGGACAGGGACTCGAGACCCAGTACTTC,CAISGGQGLETQYF
TRBJ2-1,TRBD2,16,-,TRBV5-1,TGCGCCAGCAGCTTGGGGCACGGGGGGGCGTACAATGAGCAGTTCTTC,CASSLGHGGAYNEQFF
TRBJ1-1,TRBD1,15,-,TRBV6-5,TGTGCCAGCAGCCTGACAGGGGCGGGGAACACTGAAGCTTTCTTT,CASSLTGAGNTEAFF
TRBJ1-2,-,12,-,TRBV30,TGTGCCTGGAGTTCAGGGTCGAAAGGCTACACCTTC,CAWSSGSKGYTF
TRBJ1-1,-,13,-,TRBV30,TGTGCCTGGAGTGTAGACACATACACTGAAGCTTTCTTT,CAWSVDTYTEAFF
TRBJ1-5,-,17,-,TRBV7-9,TGTGCCAGCAGCTCATCCCTGGGCAGTTATAGCAATCAGCCCCAGCATTTT,CASSSSLGSYSNQPQHF
TRBJ2-3,-,14,-,TRBV11-1,TGTGCCAGCCGGCGGCAACCTAGCACAGATACGCAGTATTTT,CASRRQPSTDTQYF
TRBJ1-3,-,14,-,TRBV19,TGTGCCAGTCCACACCAGGAAGAGGGAAACACCATATATTTT,CASPHQEEGNTIYF
TRBJ1-1,-,13,few,TRBV25-1,TGTGCCAGCAGTGAAATCTTCCACACTGAAGCTTTCTTT,CASSEIFHTEAFF
TRBJ1-1,-,15,-,TRBV6-6,TGTGCCAGCAGTTACTCCGCCCCAAGCGCCACTGAAGCTTTCTTT,CASSYSAPSATEAFF
TRBJ1-5,-,14,-,TRBV19,TGTGCCAGTAGTAACCGACAGCTAAATCAGCCCCAGCATTTT,CASSNRQLNQPQHF